The 22 T cell receptor beta chains below were found in one sample sequenced in a study of blood T cell repertoires in COVID-19. Method: immunoSEQ multiplex PCR; TCRdb's copy keeps in-frame clones and lacks some. The sample has 200,000 to 300,000 clones; roughly 80% are singletons. Sequences were obtained from peripheral blood. These receptor sequences come from a woman older than 75 with acute or convalescent COVID-19.

The V gene is TRBV7-9, the J gene TRBJ1-1; a weak D match, TRBD1 (5 bases). CDR1 SEHNR and CDR2 FQNEAQ come from the germline V gene (reference sequence). Trimming cost V 3 bases and J 2 bases, with 10 bases left between them. The CDR3 has 14 residues. The CDR3 DNA is TGTGCCAGCAGCTTTCGCGGGGGAAACACTGAAGCTTTCTTT. Residues: CASSFRGGNTEAFF.

The chain joins TRBV6-5 to TRBJ2-7; TRBD1 matches 10 bases. CDR3 length equals 15 residues. V lost 6 bases, J lost 6 bases, and 11 bases stayed unmatched. CDR1 is MNHEY and CDR2 is SVGAGI in the germline V gene. The CDR3 sequence: CASSPLRTGGGEQYF. The CDR3 DNA is TGTGCCAGCAGCCCCCTGAGGACAGGGGGTGGCGAGCAGTACTTC.

This clone was seen only a few times. The V call is TRBV6-5, the J call TRBJ1-2; weak D call: TRBD1 (5 bases). Per germline, CDR1 MNHEY and CDR2 SVGAGI. Trimming took off 5 bases at V and 8 bases at J, with 18 bases between the two ends. CDR3 length: 14 amino acids. In DNA, the CDR3 is TGTGCCAGCAGTACCCAGGGTAATTCCGTCGGCTACACCTTC. Protein: CASSTQGNSVGYTF.

The rearrangement uses TRBV15 and TRBJ2-7; weak D call: TRBD2 (6 bases). This CDR3 contains 14 residues. Per the germline V gene, CDR1 is LNHNV and CDR2 is YYDKDF (reference sequence). The germline V and J ends were trimmed by 0 bases and 6 bases, with 12 bases remaining between them. For the CDR3, the DNA is TGTGCCACCAGCAGAGATCGGCAGGGAGGCGAGCAGTACTTC. Translated, it gives CATSRDRQGGEQYF.

CDR3 residues: CASSPHLKTGNLEAFF. The CDR3 DNA sequence: TGTGCCAGCAGCCCCCACCTTAAGACAGGAAATCTTGAAGCTTTCTTT. This chain joins TRBV3-1 (or the pseudogene TRBV3-2) and TRBJ1-1, with a possible D match to TRBD1 (6 bases). This CDR3 region has 16 residues. CDR1 is LGHDT, CDR2 YNNKEL, per germline (reference sequence). V was cut by 4 bases and J by 7 bases, with 22 bases left in between.

This clone was counted once. The chain carries TRBV28 and TRBJ1-6, with D hard to call. The germline V gene encodes CDR1 MDHEN and CDR2 SYDVKM. V was clipped by 4 bases and J by 13 bases, with 8 bases between them. CDR3 length equals 11 residues. The CDR3 DNA follows: TGTGCCAGCAGTTCTTTAAGCCCCCTCCACTTT. Translating gives CASSSLSPLHF.

The chain uses TRBV6-6 and TRBJ2-2, with 11 bases that match TRBD2. Trimming at V came to 5 bases and at J to 4 bases, leaving 3 bases not matched to a gene. CDR1 MNHNY and CDR2 SVGAGI come from the germline V gene (reference sequence). There are 15 residues in the CDR3. CDR3 DNA: TGTGCCAGCAGTCAACTAGCGGGGGTCACCGGGGAGCTGTTTTTT. Translation gives CASSQLAGVTGELFF.

J is TRBJ1-1 and V is TRBV28; perhaps TRBD1 as D (6 bases). The germline V and J ends were trimmed by 7 bases and 6 bases, with 18 bases remaining between them. The germline CDR1 and CDR2 sequences are MDHEN and SYDVKM. The CDR3 is 14 amino acids. This CDR3 reads CASTQAGGWAEAFF. For the CDR3, the DNA is TGTGCCAGCACTCAAGCGGGGGGCTGGGCTGAAGCTTTCTTT.

The rearrangement links TRBV7-9 to TRBJ1-1, with D possibly TRBD1 on 6 matching bases. V dropped 4 bases and J dropped 2 bases, with 17 bases sitting between them. CDR1 SEHNR and CDR2 FQNEAQ come from the germline V gene (reference sequence). CDR3 size: 16 residues. CDR3 sequence reads: CASSYASGTHNTEAFF. CDR3 nucleotides: TGTGCCAGCAGCTATGCTTCCGGGACACATAACACTGAAGCTTTCTTT.

V is TRBV28 and J is TRBJ1-2, with 9 bases identical to TRBD1. This CDR3 is 14 amino acids long. Germline V gene sequence: CDR1 MDHEN, CDR2 SYDVKM. J was trimmed by 8 bases and V by 5 bases; bases with no gene match: 9. In DNA form, the CDR3 reads TGTGCCAGCAGTACGTTACAGGGGGCGGAGGGCTACACCTTC. It codes for CASSTLQGAEGYTF.

The gene calls are TRBV6-6 and TRBJ1-1; the match to TRBD1 covers 8 bases. The CDR3 runs to 16 residues. Germline CDR1 reads MNHNY; CDR2 reads SVGAGI (reference sequence). Germline trimming cut 2 bases from V and 1 base from J; bases unmatched to any gene: 6. The CDR3 DNA is TGTGCCAGCAGTTACGAACTCGACAGGGGGAACACTGAAGCTTTCTTT. Its protein product is CASSYELDRGNTEAFF.

The rearrangement links TRBV6-6 to TRBJ2-7; TRBD1 is a possible D gene (5 bases). Germline V gene data show CDR1 as MNHNY and CDR2 as SVGAGI (reference sequence). The V end was cut by 0 bases, the J end by 2 bases, with 11 bases between. The CDR3 loop spans 15 amino acids. This CDR3 is CASSYSTQGPYEQYF. The CDR3 region has the DNA TGTGCCAGCAGTTACTCAACCCAGGGTCCCTACGAGCAGTACTTC.

This clone appeared a single time. This chain links TRBV7-9 with TRBJ1-4; 7 nucleotides match TRBD1. The CDR3 is made up of 18 amino acids. Per germline, CDR1 SEHNR and CDR2 FQNEAQ (reference sequence). V trimming: 5 bases; J trimming: 0 bases; junction bases outside the gene matches: 12. The CDR3 DNA reads as TGTGCCAGCAGCCCGGGACAGTTGGGTTCCGCAACTAATGAAAAACTGTTTTTT. Amino acid sequence: CASSPGQLGSATNEKLFF.

This clone was recorded only once. The chain joins TRBV28 to TRBJ1-3; 10 bases fit TRBD1. The V gene end was trimmed by 6 bases and the J gene end by 3 bases; junction bases not matched to a gene: 11. Germline CDR1 is MDHEN and CDR2 is SYDVKM. The CDR3 is 17 amino acids. The CDR3 loop reads CASRAGTGALGGNTIYF. The CDR3 bases are TGTGCCAGCAGAGCTGGGACAGGGGCCCTTGGTGGAAACACCATATATTTT.

In this sample, this clone turned up a few times. This sequence joins TRBV7-3 and TRBJ2-1, with a weak D call TRBD2 (5 bases). Germline V gene lookup returns CDR1 SGHTA and CDR2 FQGTGA. V was cut by 5 bases and J by 0 bases, with 14 bases left in between. The CDR3 is made up of 16 amino acids. The CDR3 here is CASSPRRQASYNEQFF. The CDR3 DNA reads TGTGCCAGCAGCCCTCGGAGGCAAGCCTCCTACAATGAGCAGTTCTTC.

This chain connects TRBV27 to TRBJ2-7; 7 bases agree with TRBD1. CDR1 and CDR2 (germline): MNHEY, SMNVEV (reference sequence). The length of the CDR3 is 15 residues. V dropped 3 bases and J dropped 1; count of bases not matched to a gene: 6. The CDR3 region has the DNA TGTGCCAGCAGTTTGGACAGGCCGTATTCCTACGAGCAGTACTTC. Its protein product is CASSLDRPYSYEQYF.

The chain uses TRBV18 and TRBJ1-2, with D perhaps matching TRBD1 (6 bases). The CDR3 is made up of 13 amino acids. Germline V gene data show CDR1 as KGHSH and CDR2 as LQKENI. The V gene lost 3 bases and the J gene lost 6 bases, with 11 bases spanning the gap. CDR3 DNA: TGTGCCAGCTCACCCCGACAGGAGGATGGCTACACCTTC. Its translation: CASSPRQEDGYTF.

The gene calls are TRBV5-6 and TRBJ2-5; 8 bases align to TRBD1. The V segment lost 0 bases and the J segment 4 bases; nucleotides outside the gene matches: 8. Germline V CDR1 and CDR2: SGHDT, YYEEEE. CDR3 size: 16 residues. Written as DNA, the CDR3 is TGTGCCAGCAGCTTGGCCCGGACAGGGACGGGAGAGACCCAGTACTTC. Its translation: CASSLARTGTGETQYF. Drawing the rest from reference TRBV5-6 and TRBJ2-5, the complete variable domain is DAGVTQSPTHLIKTRGQQVTLRCSPKSGHDTVSWYQQALGQGPQFIFQYYEEEERQRGNFPDRFSGHQFPNYSSELNVNALLLGDSALYLCASSLARTGTGETQYFGPGTRLLVL.

Points on this clone: This CDR3 is also generated by other DNA sequences in the sample. The rearrangement links TRBV2 to TRBJ1-3; D gene ambiguous. In germline, CDR1 is SNHLY, CDR2 FYNNEI. The CDR3 is 14 residues long. V gave up 6 bases and J gave up 0 bases, with 9 bases separating them. The CDR3: CASRGGNSGNTIYF. CDR3 nucleotides: TGTGCCAGCAGGGGCGGGAACTCTGGAAACACCATATATTTT.

The chain has TRBV11-2 and TRBJ2-7; 8 nucleotides agree with TRBD2. Trimming took 5 bases from V and 6 from J; bases not matched to a gene: 6. Per the germline V gene, CDR1 is SGHAT and CDR2 is FQNNGV. This CDR3 is 13 amino acids long. CDR3 sequence reads: CASSARGGSEQYF. The CDR3, as DNA: TGTGCCAGCAGCGCCCGGGGGGGTAGCGAGCAGTACTTC.

On this clone: At the DNA level, this CDR3 is encoded by other sequences in the same sample as well. V usage is TRBV20-1 and J usage is TRBJ2-5, with D perhaps matching TRBD2 (5 bases). The CDR3 covers 11 residues. The V gene lost 1 base and the J gene lost 5 bases, with 5 bases spanning the gap. In germline, CDR1 is DFQATT, CDR2 SNEGSKA (reference sequence). The CDR3 DNA is TGCAGTGCTAGAGGAGGGGAGACCCAGTACTTC. This codes for CSARGGETQYF.

The rearrangement links TRBV2 to TRBJ1-1; 7 nucleotides line up with TRBD1. The CDR3 runs 15 residues. CDR1 and CDR2 from the germline V gene are SNHLY and FYNNEI. Losses at the gene ends were 6 bases for V and 1 base for J; bases not matched to a gene: 8. CDR3 amino acids: CASSAERGPNTEAFF. CDR3 nucleotides: TGTGCCAGCAGCGCCGAAAGGGGGCCGAACACTGAAGCTTTCTTT.